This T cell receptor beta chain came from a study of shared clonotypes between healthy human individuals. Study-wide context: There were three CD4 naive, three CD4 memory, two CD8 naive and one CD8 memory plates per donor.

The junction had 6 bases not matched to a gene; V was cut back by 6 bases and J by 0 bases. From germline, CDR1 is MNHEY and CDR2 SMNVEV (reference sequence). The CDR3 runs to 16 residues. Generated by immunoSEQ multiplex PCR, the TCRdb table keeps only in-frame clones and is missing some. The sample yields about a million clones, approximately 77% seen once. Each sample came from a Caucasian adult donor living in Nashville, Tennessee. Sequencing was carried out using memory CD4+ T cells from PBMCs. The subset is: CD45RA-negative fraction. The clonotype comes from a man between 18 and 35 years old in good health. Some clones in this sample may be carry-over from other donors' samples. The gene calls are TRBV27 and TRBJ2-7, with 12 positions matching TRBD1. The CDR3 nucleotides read TGTGCCAGCAGGAGAGGGGGACAGGGGGCCTCCTACGAGCAGTACTTC. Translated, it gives CASRRGGQGASYEQYF.